The present TCR beta chain was sequenced within a study of T-cell reconstitution after alpha-beta-depleted transplantation in children. Researchers prepared the TCRbeta library using unique molecular identifiers, the study reports. From the PCR reads, TCRdb called clonotypes with MiXCR, one entry per CDR3 protein. The sample shows about 980,000 distinct CDR3 sequences, about 29% of them seen only once. This clonotype was counted a few times. What it binds is unknown. Whole-study findings and limits: Newly generated T cells supplied most T-cell counts and diversity one year post-transplant. TCRbeta diversity was high at day 60 in some patients (a result of surviving recipient T cells and thymic progenitors). Several hundred expanded graft clones reportedly supplied alpha-beta T cells about two months after transplant.

This CDR3 is built from 12 residues. CDR1 ENHRY and CDR2 SYGVKD come from the germline V gene. V lost 7 bases and J lost 3; bases outside the gene matches: 2. The sequenced sample was PBMCs, mostly from graft donor cells, obtained 360 days after TCRalphabeta/CD19-depleted stem cell transplant. This sequence was found in a boy under two years old who had a stem cell transplant for SCID, so the T cells may come from the graft donor. The V call is TRBV10-3, the J call TRBJ2-7, with 8 bases fitting TRBD2. Written as DNA, the CDR3 is TGTGCCATCAAGGCGGGGGGCTACGAGCAGTACTTC. Its translation is CAIKAGGYEQYF.